This TCR beta chain was sequenced for a study of cytomegalovirus exposure and HLA in healthy donors (dated by TCRdb to between 2016 and 2019). Study-level background: In an earlier analysis of approximately 640 of the donors, 250 to 350 Gb of sequence data and just under 120 million unique TCR beta sequences from roughly 180 million T cells were reported. Every repertoire in the discovery cohort had been generated on one and the same sequencing platform. The study was designed to test whether signatures of past pathogen exposure could be identified by cataloging public T cell receptors. Rather than drawing on any new phenotypic data, the later analysis identified candidate immune exposures from TCR beta sequences and the way those sequences occurred across donors. The T cell repertoires of about 700 subjects were profiled by immunosequencing and related to cytomegalovirus serostatus. High-throughput TCR immunosequencing, statistical association of individual TCRs with disease status, and machine learning were combined to predict cytomegalovirus infection status. An earlier analysis of approximately 500 of the donors applied high-throughput TCR beta sequencing to assess whether each TCR beta V gene segment acted as functional or pseudogenic. Among over 350 genotyped donors of the cohort, an average of approximately 230,000 unique TCR beta nucleotide sequences were sequenced per donor, around 20% of them non-productive. About five DR-DQ haplotypes were handled as single units for association and clustering because linkage in the cohort was strong. A later analysis re-examined previously published TCR beta repertoires from over 500 donors and added high-resolution HLA genotyping to investigate patterns of TCR occurrence. Both class I and class II loci were covered by HLA typing, at four-digit resolution. Typing coverage differed by locus: A, B, C, DRB1 and DQB1 were typed in roughly 629-630 donors, DQA1 in about 500, DPA1 in approximately 610, and DPB1 in roughly 450. An early release that covered about 600 HLA-typed donors contained approximately 300 gigabases of sequencing data and some 87 million unique TCR sequences. A later genetic analysis took genome-wide SNP genotypes for about three fifths of the 666 donors and used that subset as a discovery cohort. Alongside the repertoire data, information on donor age, sex, ethnicity and CMV serostatus was compiled. Besides the first cohort of approximately 670 subjects, a separate validation cohort made up of 120 different subjects was used. The genetic ancestry cluster associated with self-reported Caucasian donors included about four fifths of the approximately 410 genotyped donors.

About this clone: Its specific antigen is unknown. Base-call qualities are not available, and no considerably larger clone is one nucleotide away.

Results the study describes overall, beyond this receptor: Assigning TCR associations to individual alleles was difficult when HLA alleles, especially DR and DQ, strongly co-occurred. In the study, approximately 150 TCR beta chains were listed as associated with cytomegalovirus. A later genetic analysis reported fewer N-insertions in productive TCRs among donors in an Asian-associated ancestry cluster than the roughly 700-donor mean. In a later analysis, the rate of TCR association differed among HLA loci, with DRB1 alleles having the most associated TCRs and HLA-C alleles having the fewest. Because HLA typing was unavailable for some donors at each locus, only the typed subset was used in association tests. Because the 87-base-pair reads could not distinguish some IMGT-functional V segments, including TRBV6-2 and TRBV6-3, those segments were excluded. In this cohort, only TCR beta chains were sequenced, and detectable features were limited by the absence of alpha or paired-chain data. Most CMV-associated TCR beta chains appeared to be HLA-restricted in a later analysis, and the HLA associations seemed to be driven largely by CMV exposure. A further reported finding was that TCR beta sequences accurately predicted the HLA-A and HLA-B alleles for most subjects in the first cohort. The classifier was reported to diagnose cytomegalovirus status with high specificity and sensitivity in both the original cohort and the validation cohort. The earlier analysis of about 600 of the donors excluded fewer than 20 rarely observed V segments, including chromosome 9 orphons, because counts were too low. Correlated functional status among segregating V segments might reflect linkage disequilibrium, but an unknown experimental factor could not be ruled out. Sequencing depth was assumed to be roughly uniform across donors in the presence/absence analyses, though that assumption may not hold. Across donors, most TCR sequences were observed very rarely, whereas some public TCRs were present in many individuals. The sequencing pipeline was judged likely to have produced a cluster of highly shared sequence variants as a technical artifact. In a later analysis, some 17,000 TCR beta sequences were associated with specific HLA alleles at a false discovery rate of 0.05. In a later genetic analysis, a missense DCLRE1C variant was associated with V-gene and J-gene trimming of TCR beta chains, and the association was replicated in an independent cohort. A later analysis reported that several top co-occurrence clusters appeared linked to parvovirus B19, influenza, CMV and Epstein-Barr virus. Broadly in line with IMGT annotations, most TCR beta V segments showed up in productive rearrangements about 90% or about 30% of the time in an earlier analysis of around 600 of the donors. In vitro tests confirmed that three of the cytomegalovirus-associated TCR beta chains recognize cytomegalovirus antigens. Compared with equally common non-associated chains, HLA-associated TCR beta chains in a later analysis were more clonally expanded and had lower generation probabilities. Immune exposure information for the cohort was limited to CMV serostatus. The authors suggested that the approach could potentially be generalized to other disease states and immunological phenotypes.

The library came from the immunoSEQ multiplex PCR assay. A mixture of 60 forward primers for TCR Vbeta segments and 13 reverse primers for TCR Jbeta segments was used in the multiplex PCR. The CDR3 region of rearranged TCR beta genes was amplified from genomic DNA by a multiplex PCR assay. The Illumina HiSeq System was used to sequence the amplified TCR beta libraries as 87-base-pair reads. The paper's data handling went like this. In a later analysis, some 80 million unique TCR beta chains were counted across the roughly 610 repertoires, and around 10 million of these chains were shared by at least two donors. To remove PCR and sequencing errors, raw reads were error-corrected and collapsed into unique sequences using a nearest-neighbor algorithm that merged closely related sequences. V, D and J gene segments were assigned by aligning CDR3 sequences to IMGT reference sequences. Each retained sequence needed at least a six-nucleotide match to both a V gene segment and a J gene segment. A rearrangement was called productive if the CDR3 had no stop codons and remained in frame with V and J, and every other rearrangement was called non-productive. CDR3 was defined according to IMGT convention as the region running from the second conserved V-encoded cysteine to the conserved J-encoded phenylalanine. The earlier analysis of 500 to 750 of the donors excluded any sequence lacking an unambiguous match to a single V gene segment. An earlier analysis of some 610 of the donors called V segments functional above 56.7% productive rearrangements and segregating when the between-donor standard deviation exceeded 5%. A statistical classification framework was built to diagnose cytomegalovirus status from the catalog of TCR beta chain sequences. V and J gene assignment, in a later analysis, came from comparing TCR nucleotide sequences with IMGT/GENE-DB human TR gene sequences. In a later analysis, CDR3 sequences and most-parsimonious VDJ recombination scenarios were assigned using the TCRdist pipeline. A later analysis defined each TCR beta chain by its CDR3 amino acid sequence plus V-gene family, and excluded reads lacking a unique V-gene family. As a way to deal with suspected cross-contamination and a sequencing artifact, a later analysis dropped 592 nucleotide sequences that were highly shared and had low generation probability. In a later analysis, a clonal expansion index for each public chain was calculated from normalized within-repertoire ranks of inferred template counts. Generation probabilities in a later analysis came from a VDJ recombination model fitted to out-of-frame rearrangements, and those results were checked against IGoR. In a later analysis, hypergeometric tests were used to score TCR-TCR, TCR-HLA and TCR-CMV co-occurrence, with a repertoire-size bias correction applied to TCR pairs. To estimate false discovery rates, a later analysis permuted the HLA or CMV assignments 20 times. In a later analysis, co-occurring TCRs were grouped using DBSCAN, and TCRdist sequence similarity was added for clustering within HLA-allele-positive subsets. Repertoires with fewer than 30,000 or more than 120,000 public chains, plus five repertoires with anomalous nucleotide sharing, were excluded from co-occurrence clustering. The table comes from immuneACCESS by way of TCRdb, which keeps in-frame sequences with V and J called. Part of the clones is missing from these tables; in studies checked, under half for an unresolved V gene and the rest for unknown reasons. V and J calls plus clone size are reproduced from that table; the DNA served to infer D and trimming. Here the sample has about 230,000 clones; around 88% occur a single time. The ten largest clones take up roughly 1% of the sample.

The germline V gene encodes CDR1 LGHNA and CDR2 YSLEER. The cysteine opens and the phenylalanine closes a CDR3 of 14 amino acids. The CDR3 DNA has 42 bases and is translated from base 1. The V and J ends are trimmed by 4 bases and 7 bases, leaving 13 bases between them. The cohort consisted of 670 or so healthy bone marrow donors. At the time of sampling, all cohort members were nominally healthy, though unrecorded immune exposures were likely present. The donor tested CMV seronegative, placing the donor among the 350 or so seronegative members of the cohort. Every donor gave a peripheral blood sample, and the peripheral blood mononuclear cells from that sample were used for TCR beta sequencing. Genomic DNA was extracted from the blood cell samples with the Qiagen DNeasy Blood Extraction Kit.

The chain uses TRBV4-3 and TRBJ1-4; a weak D assignment points to TRBD1 (5 bases agree). The sample taken for sequencing was PBMCs. This TCR was recovered from a woman in her late teens or twenties in good health and CMV-seronegative. The DNA is TGCGCCAGCAGCCGCAAACGCCAGGGTGAAAAACTGTTTTTT. Its translation is CASSRKRQGEKLFF.